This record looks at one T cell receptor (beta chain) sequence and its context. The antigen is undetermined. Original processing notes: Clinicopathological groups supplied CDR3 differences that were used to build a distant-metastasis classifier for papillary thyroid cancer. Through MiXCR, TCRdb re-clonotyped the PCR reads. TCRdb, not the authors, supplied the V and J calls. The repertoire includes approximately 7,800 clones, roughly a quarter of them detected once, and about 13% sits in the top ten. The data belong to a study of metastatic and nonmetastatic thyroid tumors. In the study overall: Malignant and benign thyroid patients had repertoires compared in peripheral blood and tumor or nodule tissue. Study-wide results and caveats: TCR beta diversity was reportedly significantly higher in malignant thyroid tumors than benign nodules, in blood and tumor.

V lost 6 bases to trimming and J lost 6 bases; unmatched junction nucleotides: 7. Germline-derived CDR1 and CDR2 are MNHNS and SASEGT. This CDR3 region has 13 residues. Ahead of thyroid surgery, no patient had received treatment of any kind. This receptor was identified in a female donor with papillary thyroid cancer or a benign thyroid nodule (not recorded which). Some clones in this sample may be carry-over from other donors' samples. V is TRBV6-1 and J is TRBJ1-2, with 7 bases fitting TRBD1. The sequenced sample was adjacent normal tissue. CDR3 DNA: TGTGCCAGCAGCACCGACAGGGCCAATGGCTACACCTTC. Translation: CASSTDRANGYTF.